This T cell receptor (beta chain) was recovered during a study of shared clonotypes between healthy human individuals. Findings and caveats of the study: The study's rarefaction showed incomplete sorted-subset sequencing despite large depth.

Trimming cost V 1 base and J 5 bases; bases outside gene matches: 6. Germline V lookup: CDR1 MNHEY, CDR2 SMNVEV (reference sequence). The CDR3 is made up of 15 amino acids. Points on this clone: Antigen: not known.

Some clones are missing from TCRdb's copy, which holds only in-frame ones; the method was immunoSEQ multiplex PCR. The sample lists some 690,000 clones; 90% were seen once. The chain couples TRBV27 to TRBJ2-3; 7 positions agree with TRBD2. The sequence came from a man aged 18-30 years in good health. Some clones in this sample may be carry-over from other donors' samples. Sequencing was carried out using memory CD8+ T cells from PBMCs. The subset denotes: CD45RO+ cells pooled with CCR7-negative TemRA cells. The CDR3 here is CASSLFGGSRDTQYF. The CDR3 nucleotides read TGTGCCAGCAGTTTATTCGGGGGGAGTAGAGATACGCAGTATTTT.